The present entry profiles one T cell receptor beta chain with its context. Its antigen is unknown. These data come from a study of immune evolution from preneoplasia to lung adenocarcinoma. Study-wide results and caveats: Top clone share appeared to fall from AAH through AIS, MIA, adenocarcinoma.

Patient tissue came from resections in Japan or China, 2014–2017. Two lung cancer pathologists independently confirmed each histologic diagnosis. Nucleic acids came from premalignant or tumor cells enriched by macro-dissection. Germline V gives CDR1 KGHSH, CDR2 LQKENI. Trimming cost V 4 bases and J 5 bases; bases outside gene matches: 14. The CDR3 has 19 residues. Some clones are missing from TCRdb's copy, which holds only in-frame ones; the method was immunoSEQ multiplex PCR. The table includes some 4,000 clones, 80% detected once. Specimen: FFPE lung adenocarcinoma in situ tissue. The receptor's source is a person aged 65-85 years with lung adenocarcinoma. The rearrangement joins TRBV18 to TRBJ2-1, with TRBD2 matching 13 bases. CDR3: CASSRPRGLAGISNNEQFF. In DNA form, the CDR3 reads TGTGCCAGCTCACGACCGAGGGGACTAGCGGGGATATCAAACAATGAGCAGTTCTTC. The full variable domain, with the rest looked up from reference TRBV18 and TRBJ2-1, is NAGVMQNPRHLVRRRGQEARLRCSPMKGHSHVYWYRQLPEEGLKFMVYLQKENIIDESGMPKERFSAEFPKEGPSILRIQQVVRGDSAAYFCASSRPRGLAGISNNEQFFGPGTRLTVL.